The 8 T cell receptor beta chains listed next were all sequenced from one sample in a study of human T cells and chemical hapten exposure. One entry per CDR3 protein results from TCRdb running MiXCR on the RACE reads. The sample has 150,000 to 200,000 distinct CDR3 sequences; more than 14% are singletons. Time point of the sample: patch test 1, 2 weeks after DPC sensitization. Sample treatment: therapeutic diphenylcyclopropenone sensitization with weekly scalp DPC. Sequencing used whole blood, obtained in connection with sensitization to the hapten diphenylcyclopropenone (DPC). Receptors originate from a young woman with alopecia areata. Some clones in this sample may be carry-over from other donors' samples.

This chain connects TRBV5-1 to TRBJ2-5; a possible D gene is TRBD1 (6 bases). There are 13 residues in the CDR3. The germline CDR1 and CDR2 sequences are SGHRS and YFSETQ. V dropped 2 bases and J dropped 5 bases, with 10 bases sitting between them. For the CDR3, the DNA is TGCGCCAGCAGCTTTAGTCAGGGGGAGACCCAGTACTTC. Residues: CASSFSQGETQYF.

This clonotype has a handful of counts. The rearrangement joins TRBV28 to TRBJ1-5; D possibly corresponds to TRBD1 (5 bases). Germline assignment: CDR1 MDHEN and CDR2 SYDVKM. The CDR3 contains 15 residues. V was cut by 4 bases and J by 1 base, with 11 bases left in between. The CDR3 loop is CASSYTGRSNQPQHF. As DNA, the CDR3 is TGTGCCAGCAGTTACACAGGTAGAAGCAATCAGCCCCAGCATTTT.

This clonotype appeared a few times. V is TRBV7-9 and J is TRBJ1-2; TRBD1 matches 10 bases. Germline V gene data show CDR1 as SEHNR and CDR2 as FQNEAQ (reference sequence). CDR3 length equals 15 residues. J lost 5 bases, V lost 4 bases, and 7 bases had no gene match. The DNA of the CDR3 is TGTGCCAGCAGCTCAGGGACAGGGGACGGGTATGGCTACACCTTC. This codes for CASSSGTGDGYGYTF.

The V call is TRBV12-3 or TRBV12-4, the J call TRBJ2-1; D ambiguous. V lost 8 bases, J lost 4 bases, and 18 bases lay in between. There are 15 residues in the CDR3. The CDR3 region is CASRPSGTAYNEQFF. CDR3 in DNA: TGTGCCAGCCGACCCTCGGGTACCGCATACAATGAGCAGTTCTTC.

V and J are TRBV28 and TRBJ2-7, with a weak D call TRBD2 (6 bases). Germline V gene data show CDR1 as MDHEN and CDR2 as SYDVKM. This CDR3 is built from 14 residues. Trimming stripped 4 bases from V and 4 bases from J, with 14 bases between. CDR3 nucleotides: TGTGCCAGCAGTTCCCCTGGAGGGAGGTACGAGCAGTACTTC. It codes for CASSSPGGRYEQYF.

This clonotype has more than one count but fewer than ten. The gene calls are TRBV3-2 and TRBJ1-5; the table gives TRBD1 as D, unverified against the DNA. TRBV3-2 constitutes a pseudogene. The CDR3 consists of 17 residues. The CDR3 DNA follows: TGTGCCAGCGGTCAGGCAGACTCCTGTTGGGGCAATCAGCCCCAGCATTTT. Its translation is CASGQADSCWGNQPQHF.

The rearrangement links TRBV6-2 or TRBV6-3 to TRBJ1-2; 9 bases match TRBD1. Germline V gives CDR1 MNHEY, CDR2 SVGEGT. There are 13 residues in the CDR3. V shed 6 bases, J shed 7 bases, and the junction held 6 bases outside the gene matches. CDR3 nucleotide sequence: TGTGCCAGCAGGTCCGGACAGGGGTTTGGCTACACCTTC. Protein sequence: CASRSGQGFGYTF.

This clonotype was counted between two and nine times. The chain combines TRBV6-2 or TRBV6-3 with TRBJ1-1; TRBD1 matches at 9 bases. The CDR3 has 14 amino acids. Trimming removed 7 bases from V and 5 bases from J; junction bases left unmatched: 8. The germline CDR1 and CDR2 sequences are MNHEY and SVGEGT. As DNA, the CDR3 is TGTGCCAGCAACCACAGGGGGCGAATAACTGAAGCTTTCTTT. As protein: CASNHRGRITEAFF.